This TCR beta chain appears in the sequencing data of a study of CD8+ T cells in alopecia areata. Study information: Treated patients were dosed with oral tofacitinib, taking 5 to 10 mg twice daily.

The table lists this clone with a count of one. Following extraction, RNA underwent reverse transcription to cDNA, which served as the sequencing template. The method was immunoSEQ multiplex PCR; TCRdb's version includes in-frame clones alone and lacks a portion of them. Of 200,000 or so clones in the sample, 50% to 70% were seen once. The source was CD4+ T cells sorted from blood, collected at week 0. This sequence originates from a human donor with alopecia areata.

The CDR3 DNA follows: TGCAGCGTTTTCCCCAACAGGGGCGCCAGAGCTAACTATGGCTACACCTTC. Residues: CSVFPNRGARANYGYTF. This sequence joins TRBV29-1 and TRBJ1-2; 7 bases line up with TRBD1. The CDR3 consists of 17 residues. The germline V gene has CDR1 SQVTM and CDR2 ANQGSEA. The junction had 15 bases not matched to a gene; V was cut back by 5 bases and J by 0 bases.